A single T cell receptor (beta chain) is shown here with its context. Its antigen remains unidentified. The sample originates from a study of CXCR3-negative and CXCR3-positive naive CD8 T cells. General observations from the study: In CXCR3-positive naive cells, the TRB CDR3s were more hydrophobic than in CXCR3-negative naive cells. Naive CXCR3-negative cells resembled naive CXCR3-positive cells in TRBV-TRBJ usage; memory cells differed.

There are 13 residues in the CDR3. Germline assignment: CDR1 SGHDN and CDR2 FVKESK. Naive CD8+ T cells showed CD45RO-CCR7+CD27+CD95-. The method, 5' RACE with UMI labels, was used to prepare the TRB cDNA libraries. Each CDR3 protein gets one entry in TCRdb, which reprocessed the 5' RACE reads and gives no DNA. The table for this sample gives more than 45,000 distinct CDR3 sequences. The J gene is TRBJ2-2, the V gene TRBV14; TCRdb returns TRBD1, unconfirmable since there is no DNA. The TCR originated in a human donor in good health. Some clones in this sample may be carry-over from other donors' samples. Sequenced sample: naive CXCR3- CD8+ T cells from blood. Subset described: CD45RO-CCR7+CD27+CD95- naive CD8+ T cells lacking CXCR3 (TNR3-). CDR3 sequence: CASSQGPTGELFF.